This record looks at one T cell receptor (beta chain) sequence and its context. The sample belongs to a study of CD8 T cells in Susac syndrome. CDR3 size: 14 residues. Germline values: CDR1 SNHLY, CDR2 FYNNEI. The ends lost 7 bases at V and 10 bases at J; junction bases unmatched: 13. The RNA input was about 0.5 to 1 ug, and it was reverse transcribed with random hexamers. A single record per CDR3 protein comes from TCRdb applying MiXCR to the immunoSEQ multiplex PCR reads. The sample shows about 200,000 distinct CDR3 sequences, roughly 91% of them seen only once. V and J are TRBV2 and TRBJ1-5; TRBD1 aligns across 7 bases. Sequencing was carried out using CD4+ T cells from PBMCs. The TCR comes from a human donor with Susac syndrome. CDR3 sequence: CASIGTAGSEPQHF. The CDR3 DNA follows: TGTGCCAGCATCGGGACAGCCGGGAGCGAACCCCAGCATTTT.